This T cell receptor (beta chain) is from a study of T cell responses to AZD1222 COVID-19 vaccine. As regards this clone: The antigen is undetermined.

Overall study results and limits: Only a handful of individuals given AZD1222 were seropositive at baseline. Researchers report vaccine-associated CD4 TCRs spanning spike, with dominance at 160-218 and 743-854. The study reported that nearly half of spike-specific TCRs target unmutated variant regions. Following two doses of AZD1222, Spike-specific TCR breadth and depth rose.

The table came from immunoSEQ multiplex PCR; TCRdb's copy has only in-frame clones and leaves some out. This sample has approximately 110,000 clones, with about 88% found just once. This CDR3 is built from 15 residues. Germline V CDR1 and CDR2: SGDLS, YYNGEE. The ends were cut back, 3 bases at V and 6 bases at J, with 16 bases in the middle. V usage is TRBV9 and J usage is TRBJ1-5; D ambiguous. Source: peripheral blood, taken on day 0 of AZD1222 vaccination. This clonotype was obtained from an adult in good health. The CDR3 nucleotides read TGTGCCAGCAGCGCCGGTTTCCGGGCGGGTCAGCCCCAGCATTTT. Protein product: CASSAGFRAGQPQHF.